These T cell receptor beta chains were read from a single sample in a study of shared T cell receptors in the human thymus. The method was immunoSEQ multiplex PCR; TCRdb's version includes in-frame clones alone and lacks a portion of them. The sample gives 55,000 to 80,000 clones, about 95% of which show up once; around 0.033% is in the top ten. The sequencing sample was made of thymocytes. The origin of the receptors is a human donor. Both conserved end residues are part of each CDR3. D genes are given only for firm matches. Clone size is shown for a subset of rows, as once, few, many or a class of expanded clone.

d_call	j_call	v_call	clone_size	cdr3_aa	cdr3_nt
-	TRBJ2-2	TRBV5-1	-	CASSPIVRTNTGELFF	TGCGCCAGCAGCCCGATCGTTAGAACGAACACCGGGGAGCTGTTTTTT
TRBD1	TRBJ2-3	TRBV19	-	CASSIHTGTETSLTQYF	TGTGCCAGTAGTATCCATACCGGGACAGAGACCTCCCTAACGCAGTATTTT
-	TRBJ2-4	TRBV15	-	CATSRLPSSIAKNIQYF	TGTGCCACCAGCAGACTACCTAGCTCCATAGCCAAAAACATTCAGTACTTC
-	TRBJ1-6	TRBV10-3	-	CAISESAPNNSPLHF	TGTGCCATCAGTGAGTCGGCCCCTAATAATTCACCCCTCCACTTT
-	TRBJ2-5	TRBV5-5	-	CASSLALLVLQETQYF	TGTGCCAGCAGCTTGGCCCTCCTAGTACTCCAAGAGACCCAGTACTTC
-	TRBJ2-2	TRBV2	-	CASDHRARTTLLGGELFF	TGTGCCAGCGACCACCGAGCCCGTACGACGCTTTTGGGCGGGGAGCTGTTTTTT
-	TRBJ1-2	TRBV25-1	-	CASSPQGYGYTF	TGTGCCAGCAGTCCTCAAGGTTATGGCTACACCTTC
-	TRBJ1-4	TRBV27	-	CASSPTGGREKLFF	TGTGCCAGCAGTCCAACCGGAGGGAGGGAAAAACTGTTTTTT
-	TRBJ1-6	TRBV4-1	-	CASSRRQGTDYNNSPLHF	TGCGCCAGCAGCCGACGTCAGGGAACCGACTATAATAATTCACCCCTCCACTTT
-	TRBJ1-1	TRBV4-3	-	CASSQDRLNTEAFF	TGCGCCAGCAGCCAAGACAGGTTAAACACTGAAGCTTTCTTT
TRBD1	TRBJ1-6	TRBV5-4	-	CASSSPTGPGGSPLHF	TGTGCCAGCAGCTCCCCGACAGGGCCCGGAGGCTCACCCCTCCACTTT
TRBD1	TRBJ2-7	TRBV5-1	-	CASSLGRGGLEQYF	TGCGCCAGCAGCTTGGGGAGAGGGGGCCTCGAGCAGTACTTC
-	TRBJ1-1	TRBV7-9	-	CASSLGGPHAGNTEAFF	TGTGCCAGCAGCTTAGGTGGCCCACACGCGGGGAACACTGAAGCTTTCTTT
-	TRBJ2-7	TRBV7-3	-	CASSSPAAENENAYEQYF	TGTGCCAGCAGCTCCCCCGCGGCGGAGAATGAAAACGCCTACGAGCAGTACTTC
-	TRBJ1-5	TRBV5-1	-	CASSLEYLVGNQPQHF	TGCGCCAGCAGCTTGGAATATTTAGTTGGCAATCAGCCCCAGCATTTT
-	TRBJ2-3	TRBV29-1	-	CSVYRGADTQYF	TGCAGCGTCTATCGGGGCGCAGATACGCAGTATTTT
-	TRBJ1-6	TRBV6-1	-	CASSEPVPKRDNSPLHF	TGTGCCAGCAGTGAACCGGTGCCTAAGAGGGATAATTCACCCCTCCACTTT
-	TRBJ1-5	TRBV7-2	-	CASSYDRSGLNQPQHF	TGTGCCAGCAGCTATGATAGGTCAGGGCTCAATCAGCCCCAGCATTTT
-	TRBJ1-3	TRBV5-1	once	CASSSKTTSGNTIYF	TGCGCCAGCAGCTCAAAGACAACCTCTGGAAACACCATATATTTT
-	TRBJ2-1	TRBV23-1	-	CASLSGEQFF	TGCGCCAGCCTATCGGGTGAGCAGTTCTTC
-	TRBJ1-4	TRBV4-1	-	CASSQDPHLRDYATNEKLFF	TGCGCCAGCAGCCAAGATCCCCACCTCAGAGATTACGCAACTAATGAAAAACTGTTTTTT
TRBD2	TRBJ2-1	TRBV30	-	CATRPGHLAGSSYNEQFF	TGTGCCACCCGACCCGGTCACCTAGCGGGGAGCTCCTACAATGAGCAGTTCTTC
-	TRBJ1-5	TRBV16	-	CASSQVPQMRDQPQHF	TGTGCCAGCAGCCAAGTCCCCCAGATGAGGGATCAGCCCCAGCATTTT
-	TRBJ2-1	TRBV14	-	CASSPVLRSSYNEQFF	TGTGCCAGCAGCCCGGTATTGAGGAGCTCCTACAATGAGCAGTTCTTC
-	TRBJ1-1	TRBV5-1	-	CASSLSPSPPATETSEAFF	TGCGCCAGCAGCTTGAGTCCCAGCCCCCCGGCGACGGAGACCTCGGAAGCTTTCTTT
-	TRBJ1-2	TRBV6-1	-	CASSDTLTGNHGYTF	TGTGCCAGCAGTGATACACTTACAGGGAATCATGGCTACACCTTC
-	TRBJ1-2	TRBV4-1	-	CASSPKIPPRQSPEAFYGYTF	TGCGCCAGCAGCCCCAAGATCCCTCCCCGACAGTCCCCGGAGGCCTTCTATGGCTACACCTTC
TRBD1	TRBJ2-5	TRBV19	-	CACAPGQGQETQYF	TGTGCCTGCGCTCCGGGACAGGGACAAGAGACCCAGTACTTC
TRBD1	TRBJ1-1	TRBV19	-	CASGKGAMNTEAFF	TGTGCCAGTGGGAAGGGGGCCATGAACACTGAAGCTTTCTTT
-	TRBJ1-2	TRBV29-1	-	CSVETGATMAGYTF	TGCAGCGTTGAGACGGGGGCGACGATGGCTGGCTACACCTTC
-	TRBJ1-5	TRBV27	-	CASQPGTVNQPQHF	TGTGCCAGCCAACCCGGGACTGTCAATCAGCCCCAGCATTTT
-	TRBJ2-3	TRBV4-1	-	CASSQVASAHTDTQYF	TGCGCCAGCAGCCAAGTCGCATCAGCCCACACAGATACGCAGTATTTT
-	TRBJ2-1	TRBV7-2	-	CASSLGRIREQFF	TGTGCCAGCAGCTTAGGTCGTATTCGGGAGCAGTTCTTC
-	TRBJ2-5	TRBV4-2	-	CASSQDRLTAGQETQYF	TGTGCCAGCAGCCAAGATCGACTCACCGCAGGGCAAGAGACCCAGTACTTC
-	TRBJ2-2	TRBV15	once	CATSFRTRNTGELFF	TGTGCCACCAGCTTTCGGACACGAAACACCGGGGAGCTGTTTTTT
TRBD1	TRBJ2-7	TRBV11-2	-	CASSITPGQLTYEQYF	TGTGCCAGCAGCATCACCCCGGGACAGCTAACCTACGAGCAGTACTTC
-	TRBJ1-6	TRBV6-1	-	CASRWTAGSPLHF	TGTGCCAGTCGGTGGACAGCTGGTTCACCCCTCCACTTT
-	TRBJ1-1	TRBV5-6	-	CASSTPGGGHFEAFF	TGTGCCAGCAGCACGCCCGGAGGAGGGCACTTTGAAGCTTTCTTT
TRBD2	TRBJ2-5	TRBV19	-	CASTPGPSGGLETQYF	TGTGCCAGTACACCGGGGCCTAGCGGGGGGCTAGAGACCCAGTACTTC
-	TRBJ1-2	TRBV5-1	-	CASSYTDHGYTF	TGCGCCAGCAGCTATACAGACCATGGCTACACCTTC
-	TRBJ2-3	TRBV11-1	-	CASSLYLWAPGPNTDTQYF	TGTGCCAGCAGCTTATATTTATGGGCCCCGGGGCCGAACACAGATACGCAGTATTTT
TRBD1	TRBJ1-4	TRBV4-1	-	CASSHGQGAREKLFF	TGCGCCAGCAGCCACGGACAGGGGGCACGGGAAAAACTGTTTTTT
-	TRBJ2-4	TRBV5-1	-	CASSLAVTQGLAKNIQYF	TGCGCCAGCAGCTTGGCCGTTACGCAGGGCTTAGCCAAAAACATTCAGTACTTC
-	TRBJ2-2	TRBV7-3	-	CASSLGPGRTGELFF	TGTGCCAGCAGCTTGGGCCCGGGGCGAACCGGGGAGCTGTTTTTT
-	TRBJ1-5	TRBV4-3	-	CASSQDLDVSSGGQPQHF	TGCGCCAGCAGCCAAGATCTAGACGTGTCGAGTGGTGGCCAGCCCCAGCATTTT
TRBD2	TRBJ2-5	TRBV6-1	-	CASSEALLTSGGETQYF	TGTGCCAGCAGTGAAGCGCTTCTTACTAGCGGGGGGGAGACCCAGTACTTC
TRBD1	TRBJ2-5	TRBV2	-	CASRPGQGSPQETQYF	TGTGCCAGCAGGCCGGGACAGGGATCCCCACAAGAGACCCAGTACTTC
TRBD1	TRBJ1-1	TRBV9	-	CASRTNRQGPWDTEAFF	TGTGCCAGCAGGACTAATCGACAGGGCCCATGGGACACTGAAGCTTTCTTT
-	TRBJ2-5	TRBV7-2	-	CASSSVSTQYF	TGTGCCAGCAGCTCCGTTAGCACCCAGTACTTC
TRBD2	TRBJ2-1	TRBV7-9	-	CASSLERLASYNEQFF	TGTGCCAGCAGCTTAGAACGACTAGCGTCCTACAATGAGCAGTTCTTC
TRBD2	TRBJ2-2	TRBV9	-	CASSEVPREGVLNTGELFF	TGTGCCAGCAGCGAGGTTCCCCGGGAGGGGGTGCTGAACACCGGGGAGCTGTTTTTT
-	TRBJ1-6	TRBV4-3	-	CASSQELWVPNSPLHF	TGCGCCAGCAGCCAAGAGCTGTGGGTCCCTAATTCACCCCTCCACTTT
TRBD1	TRBJ2-7	TRBV19	-	CASSIPGQGTYEQYF	TGTGCCAGTAGTATACCGGGACAGGGCACCTACGAGCAGTACTTC